One sample yielded the 5 T cell receptor beta chains listed below, sequenced in a study of blood T cell repertoires in COVID-19. TCRdb's table, derived via immunoSEQ multiplex PCR, lists solely in-frame clones and lacks some. The sample lists about 80,000 clones; about four fifths were seen once. Source material: peripheral blood. The source of these receptors is a human donor in a cohort sampled during active COVID-19.

J is TRBJ2-1 and V is TRBV11-3; 11 bases match TRBD2. This CDR3 is built from 16 residues. Germline CDR1 is SGHNT and CDR2 is YENEEA. With V trimmed by 5 bases and J by 7 bases, 10 bases remained unmatched. CDR3 bases: TGTGCCAGCAGCGCCTTTAGCGGGAGGGCCAAGAATGAGCAGTTCTTC. Its protein product is CASSAFSGRAKNEQFF.

In its sample, this clone was seen once. The genes are TRBV6-6 and TRBJ2-2; 7 nucleotides agree with TRBD1. Trimming cost V 0 bases and J 3 bases; bases outside gene matches: 1. CDR1 and CDR2 from the germline V gene are MNHNY and SVGAGI (reference sequence). The CDR3 length is 15 residues. As DNA, the CDR3 is TGTGCCAGCAGTTACTCGGGACAGCACACCGGGGAGCTGTTTTTT. It encodes CASSYSGQHTGELFF.

The chain couples TRBV30 to TRBJ2-1; 7 nucleotides align to TRBD2. After removal of 0 bases from V and 7 bases from J, the junction contained 9 bases not matched to a gene. Germline values: CDR1 GTSNPN, CDR2 SVGIG (reference sequence). The CDR3 totals 15 residues. CDR3 DNA sequence: TGTGCCTGGAGTGTACAAGCGGGAATAAAAAATGAGCAGTTCTTC. This codes for CAWSVQAGIKNEQFF.

V usage is TRBV7-8 and J usage is TRBJ1-1; no reliable D call. The germline V gene has CDR1 SGHVS and CDR2 FQNEAQ. This CDR3 has 17 residues. V was clipped by 0 bases and J by 3 bases, with 17 bases between them. As DNA, the CDR3 is TGTGCCAGCAGCTTAGCGCGGCGGGGTGACCTCCACACTGAAGCTTTCTTT. Translating it yields CASSLARRGDLHTEAFF.

This chain connects TRBV10-3 to TRBJ2-1, with 7 bases identical to TRBD2. The CDR3 runs 15 residues. Germline CDR1 is ENHRY and CDR2 is SYGVKD. Trimming took 2 bases from V and 0 from J; bases not matched to a gene: 1. CDR3 amino acids: CAISEGTNSYNEQFF. CDR3 DNA: TGTGCCATCAGTGAGGGGACTAACTCCTACAATGAGCAGTTCTTC.